Listed below are T cell receptor beta chains from one sample, sequenced in a study of blood T cells in healthy people across ages. TCRdb itself ran the 5' RACE reads through MiXCR, one entry per CDR3 protein. The sample has hundreds of thousands of distinct CDR3 sequences, around two thirds seen once; the top ten hold 28%. Sample: blood. The receptors here all came from a man younger than 45 in good health. Each CDR3 is given without its conserved first and last residue.

v_call	cdr3_aa
TRBV7-2	ASSPARGGTSGYT
TRBV4-3	ASSQDVGEQY
TRBV7-2	ASSSGLKDTQY
TRBV6-1	ASREDRGSYNSPLH
TRBV28	ASKPGLATYEQY
TRBV29-1	SVVLPVGSDTQY
TRBV7-9	ASSSTVEEQY
TRBV6-2/TRBV6-3	ASSYGDRYFYNEQF
TRBV25-1	ASSDSQVYGYT
TRBV25-1	ASSEFQGLDTDTQY
TRBV20-1	RVHRGGDTEAF
TRBV7-9	ASSIQGGTDTQY
TRBV7-9	ASSTQSTEAF
TRBV6-5	ASSYSEGLTYEQY
TRBV7-9	ASSFIGNEQF
TRBV4-2	ASSQQGARGGANVLT
TRBV7-2	ASSLEHLPEQF
TRBV24-1	ATSDWNTEAF